Listed here is a single T cell receptor beta chain. Primers included in the PCR were 60 Vbeta and 13 Jbeta primers. Data came from immunoSEQ multiplex PCR; TCRdb stores just in-frame clones and leaves some out. The table shows about 260,000 clones, with around 65% occurring only once. The germline gives CDR1 SGDLS, CDR2 YYNGEE. The CDR3 totals 16 residues. The V and J ends lost 0 bases and 6 bases respectively, with 15 bases between them. These data belong to a study of cytomegalovirus exposure and HLA in healthy donors. Study-wide context: Unique TCR beta sequences numbering about 100 million came from some 200 million T cells in an earlier analysis.

Specimen: PBMCs. The receptor was isolated from a female donor in good health and CMV-seronegative. The chain uses TRBV9 and TRBJ1-4; possibly TRBD1 for D (6 bases). This CDR3 is CASSVGLGAGDEKLFF. In DNA form, the CDR3 reads TGTGCCAGCAGCGTAGGGCTGGGGGCAGGCGATGAAAAACTGTTTTTT.